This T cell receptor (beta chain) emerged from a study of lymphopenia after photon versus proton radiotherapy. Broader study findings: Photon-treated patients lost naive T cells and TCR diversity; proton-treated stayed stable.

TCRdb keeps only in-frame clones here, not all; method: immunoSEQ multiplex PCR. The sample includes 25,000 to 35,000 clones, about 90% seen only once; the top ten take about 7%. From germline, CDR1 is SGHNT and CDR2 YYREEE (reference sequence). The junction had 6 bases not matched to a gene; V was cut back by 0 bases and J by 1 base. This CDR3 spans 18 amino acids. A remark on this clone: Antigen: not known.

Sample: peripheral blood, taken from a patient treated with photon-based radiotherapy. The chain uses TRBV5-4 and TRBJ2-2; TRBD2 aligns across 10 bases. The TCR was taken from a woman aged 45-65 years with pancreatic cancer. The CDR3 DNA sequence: TGTGCCAGCAGCTTGGTCGTGTTAGCGGGAGGGAACACCGGGGAGCTGTTTTTT. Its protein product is CASSLVVLAGGNTGELFF.